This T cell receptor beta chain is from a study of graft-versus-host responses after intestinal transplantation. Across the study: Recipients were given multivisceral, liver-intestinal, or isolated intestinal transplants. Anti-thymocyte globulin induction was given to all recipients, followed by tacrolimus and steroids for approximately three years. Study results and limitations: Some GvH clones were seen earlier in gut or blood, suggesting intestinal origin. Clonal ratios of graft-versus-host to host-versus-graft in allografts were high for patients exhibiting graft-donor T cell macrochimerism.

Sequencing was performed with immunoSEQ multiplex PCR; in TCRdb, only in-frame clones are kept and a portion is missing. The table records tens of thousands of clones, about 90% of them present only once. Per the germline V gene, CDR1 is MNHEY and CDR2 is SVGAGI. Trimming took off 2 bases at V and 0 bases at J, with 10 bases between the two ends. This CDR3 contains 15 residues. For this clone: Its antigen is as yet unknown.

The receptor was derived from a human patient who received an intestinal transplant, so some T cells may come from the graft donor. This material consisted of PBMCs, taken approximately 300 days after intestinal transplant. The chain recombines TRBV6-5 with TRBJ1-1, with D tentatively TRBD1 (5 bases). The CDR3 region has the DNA TGTGCCAGCAGTTACACTGGACATATGAACACTGAAGCTTTCTTT. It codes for CASSYTGHMNTEAFF.